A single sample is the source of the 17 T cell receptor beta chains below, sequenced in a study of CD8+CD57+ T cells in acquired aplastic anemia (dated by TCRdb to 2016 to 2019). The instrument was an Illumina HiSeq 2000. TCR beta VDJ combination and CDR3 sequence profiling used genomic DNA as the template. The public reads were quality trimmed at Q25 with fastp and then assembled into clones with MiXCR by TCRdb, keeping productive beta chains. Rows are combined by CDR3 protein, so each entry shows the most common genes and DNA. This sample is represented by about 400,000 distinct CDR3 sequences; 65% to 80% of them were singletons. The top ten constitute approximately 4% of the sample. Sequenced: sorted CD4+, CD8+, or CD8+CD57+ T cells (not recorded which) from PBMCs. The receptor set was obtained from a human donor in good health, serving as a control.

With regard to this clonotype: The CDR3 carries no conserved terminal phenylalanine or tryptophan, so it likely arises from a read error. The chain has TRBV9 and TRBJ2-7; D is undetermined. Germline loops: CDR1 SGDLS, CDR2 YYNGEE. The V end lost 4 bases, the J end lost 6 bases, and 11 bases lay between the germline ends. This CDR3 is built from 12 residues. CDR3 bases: TGTGCCAGCAGCCAAACTGGCAGCGAGCAGTACTAC. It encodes CASSQTGSEQYY.

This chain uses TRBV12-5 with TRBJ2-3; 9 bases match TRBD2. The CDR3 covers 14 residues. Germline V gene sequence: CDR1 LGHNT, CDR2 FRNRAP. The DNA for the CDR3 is TGTGCCAGCAACCGCATGGCGGGGGGGCTAACGCAGTATTTT. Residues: CASNRMAGGLTQYF.

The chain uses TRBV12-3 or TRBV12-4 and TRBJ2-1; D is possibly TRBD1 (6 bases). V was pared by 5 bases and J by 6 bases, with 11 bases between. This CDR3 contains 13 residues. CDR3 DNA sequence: TGTGCCAGCAGTACAGGGAGCGCCAATGAGCAGTTCTTC. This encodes CASSTGSANEQFF.

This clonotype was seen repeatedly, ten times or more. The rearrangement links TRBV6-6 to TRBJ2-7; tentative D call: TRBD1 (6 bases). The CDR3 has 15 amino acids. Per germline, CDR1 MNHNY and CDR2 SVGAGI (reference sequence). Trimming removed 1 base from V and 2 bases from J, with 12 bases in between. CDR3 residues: CASSYYGTTTYEQYF. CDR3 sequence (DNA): TGTGCCAGCAGTTACTACGGGACAACAACCTACGAGCAGTACTTC.

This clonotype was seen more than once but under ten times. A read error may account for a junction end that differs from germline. CDR3 sequence: CANSDHALVGGGLIGELFF. The CDR3 DNA is TGTGCCAACAGCGACCACGCCCTAGTCGGGGGGGGCCTTATCGGGGAGCTGTTTTTT. The genes are TRBV7-2 and TRBJ2-2; 8 nucleotides align to TRBD2. Germline V gene lookup returns CDR1 SGHTA and CDR2 FQGNSA. There are 19 residues in the CDR3.

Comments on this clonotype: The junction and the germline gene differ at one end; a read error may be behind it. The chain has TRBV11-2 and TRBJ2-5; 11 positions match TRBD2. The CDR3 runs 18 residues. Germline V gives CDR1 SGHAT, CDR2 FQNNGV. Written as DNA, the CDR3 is TGTGCCTGCAGCTTAGCGCTTTTTGGGACTAGCGGACAAGAGACCCAGTACTTC. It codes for CACSLALFGTSGQETQYF. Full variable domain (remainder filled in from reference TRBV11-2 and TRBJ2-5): EAGVAQSPRYKIIEKRQSVAFWCNPISGHATLYWYQQILGQGPKLLIQFQNNGVVDDSQLPKDRFSAERLKGVDSTLKIQPAKLEDSAVYLCACSLALFGTSGQETQYFGPGTRLLVL.

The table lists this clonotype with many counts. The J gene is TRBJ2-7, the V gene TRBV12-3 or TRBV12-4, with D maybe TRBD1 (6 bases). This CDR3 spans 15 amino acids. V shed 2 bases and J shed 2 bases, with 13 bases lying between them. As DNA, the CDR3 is TGTGCCAGCAGTTTATTCTGGTCAGGGGCCTACGAGCAGTACTTC. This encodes CASSLFWSGAYEQYF.

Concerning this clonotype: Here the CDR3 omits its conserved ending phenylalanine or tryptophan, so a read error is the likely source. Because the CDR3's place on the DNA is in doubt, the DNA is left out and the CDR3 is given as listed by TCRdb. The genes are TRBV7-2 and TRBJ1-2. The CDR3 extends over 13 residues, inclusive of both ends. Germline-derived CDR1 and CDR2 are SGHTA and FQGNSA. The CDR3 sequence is CASGLTQVDYGST.

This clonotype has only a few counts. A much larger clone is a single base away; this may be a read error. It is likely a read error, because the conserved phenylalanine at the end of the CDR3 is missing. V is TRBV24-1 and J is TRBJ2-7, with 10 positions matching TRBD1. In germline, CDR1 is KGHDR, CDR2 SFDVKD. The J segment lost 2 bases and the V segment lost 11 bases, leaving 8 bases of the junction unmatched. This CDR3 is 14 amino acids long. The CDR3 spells CASRAGTGAYEQYS. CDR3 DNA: TGTGCCAGCAGGGCCGGGACAGGGGCCTACGAGCAGTACTCC.

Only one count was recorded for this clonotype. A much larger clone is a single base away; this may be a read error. The CDR3 DNA sequence: TGTGCCAGCAGTTACGCCGGACAGGGCTGTAACTATGGCTACACCTTC. Translating gives CASSYAGQGCNYGYTF. The chain joins TRBV7-2 to TRBJ1-2; TRBD1 agrees at 8 bases. The CDR3 length is 16 residues. Germline trimming cut 6 bases from V and 1 base from J; bases unmatched to any gene: 10. Germline CDR1 SGHTA, CDR2 FQGNSA. Variable domain in full (rest from reference TRBV7-2 and TRBJ1-2): GAGVSQSPSNKVTEKGKDVELRCDPISGHTALYWYRQSLGQGLEFLIYFQGNSAPDKSGLPSDRFSAERTGGSVSTLTIQRTQQEDSAVYLCASSYAGQGCNYGYTFGSGTRLTVV.

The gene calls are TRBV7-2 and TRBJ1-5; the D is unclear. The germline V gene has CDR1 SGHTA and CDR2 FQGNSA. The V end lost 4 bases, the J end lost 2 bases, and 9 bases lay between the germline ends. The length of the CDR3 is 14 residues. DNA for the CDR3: TGTGCCAGCAGCTCCCGGGGAGGCAATCAGCCCCAGCATTTT. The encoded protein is CASSSRGGNQPQHF.

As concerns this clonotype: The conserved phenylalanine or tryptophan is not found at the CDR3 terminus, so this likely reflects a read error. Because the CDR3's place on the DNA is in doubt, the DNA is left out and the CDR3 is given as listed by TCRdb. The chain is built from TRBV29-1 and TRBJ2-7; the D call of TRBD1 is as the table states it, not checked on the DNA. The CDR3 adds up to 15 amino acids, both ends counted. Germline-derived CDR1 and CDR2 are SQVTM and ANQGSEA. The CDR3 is CSGGTDRNNEQVFGP.

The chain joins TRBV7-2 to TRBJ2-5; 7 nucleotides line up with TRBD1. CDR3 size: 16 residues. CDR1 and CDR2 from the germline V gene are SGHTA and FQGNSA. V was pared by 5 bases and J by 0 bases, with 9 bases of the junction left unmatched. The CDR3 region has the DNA TGTGCCAGCAGCCGTGAGCAGGGGGATAACCAAGAGACCCAGTACTTC. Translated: CASSREQGDNQETQYF.

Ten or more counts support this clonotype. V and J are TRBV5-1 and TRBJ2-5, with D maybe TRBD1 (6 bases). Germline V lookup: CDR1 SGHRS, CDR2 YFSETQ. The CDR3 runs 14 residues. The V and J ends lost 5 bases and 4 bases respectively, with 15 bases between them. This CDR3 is CASSSDRTVETQYF. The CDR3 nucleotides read TGCGCCAGCAGTTCAGACAGGACCGTAGAGACCCAGTACTTC.

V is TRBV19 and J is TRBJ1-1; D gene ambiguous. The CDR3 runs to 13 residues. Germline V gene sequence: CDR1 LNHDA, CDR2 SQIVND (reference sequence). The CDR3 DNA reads TGTGCGCAGATTAAGCACGGGGTCACTGAAGCTTTCTTT. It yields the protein CAQIKHGVTEAFF.

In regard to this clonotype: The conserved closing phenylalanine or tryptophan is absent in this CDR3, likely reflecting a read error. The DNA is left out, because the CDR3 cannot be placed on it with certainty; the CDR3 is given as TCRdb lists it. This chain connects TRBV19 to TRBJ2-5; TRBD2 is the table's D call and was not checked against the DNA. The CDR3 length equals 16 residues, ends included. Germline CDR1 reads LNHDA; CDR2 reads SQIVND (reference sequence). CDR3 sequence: CASSTGPLDSPLHFGN.

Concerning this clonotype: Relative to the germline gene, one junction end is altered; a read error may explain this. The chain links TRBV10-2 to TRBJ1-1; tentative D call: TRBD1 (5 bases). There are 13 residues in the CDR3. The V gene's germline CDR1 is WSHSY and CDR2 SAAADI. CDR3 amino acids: CAIRRDPNTETFF. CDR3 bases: TGCGCCATCAGACGGGACCCGAACACTGAAACTTTCTTT.